Below are 21 T cell receptor beta chains sequenced from a single sample in a study of T-cell memory formation after mild COVID-19. MiXCR was run by TCRdb on the 5' RACE reads, yielding one entry per CDR3 protein. Among about 400,000 distinct CDR3 sequences listed, about a sixth were seen once. The sample comprised PBMCs or a T cell subset sorted from them (not recorded which). The receptors originated from a young man who had mild COVID-19 (a few samples of this study predate the infection). Cell type and time point are not known.

This chain connects TRBV20-1 to TRBJ2-1; 7 bases line up with TRBD1. Germline CDR1 DFQATT, CDR2 SNEGSKA (reference sequence). The V gene end was trimmed by 3 bases and the J gene end by 7 bases; junction bases not matched to a gene: 6. This CDR3 spans 13 amino acids. This CDR3 is CSASVDRVNEQFF. CDR3 bases: TGCAGTGCTAGTGTTGACAGGGTTAATGAGCAGTTCTTC.

In its sample, this clonotype was seen many times. The chain links TRBV6-1 to TRBJ2-3, with 10 nucleotides matching TRBD2. CDR1 and CDR2 (germline): MNHNS, SASEGT. The ends lost 3 bases at V and 4 bases at J; junction bases unmatched: 4. The CDR3 extends over 15 amino acids. The CDR3 protein is CASSDTSGVPDTQYF. DNA for the CDR3: TGTGCCAGCAGTGATACTAGCGGGGTCCCAGATACGCAGTATTTT.

This clonotype was counted between two and nine times. One junction end does not reproduce the germline sequence, and a read error may be involved. The J gene is TRBJ2-1, the V gene TRBV11-2; unclear D gene. Germline V gives CDR1 SGHAT, CDR2 FQNNGV. This CDR3 has 13 residues. The CDR3 region has the DNA TGTGCCAGCACCTTAGGTAGCACGAATGAGCAGTTCTTC. Encoded protein: CASTLGSTNEQFF. Variable domain in full (rest from reference TRBV11-2 and TRBJ2-1): EAGVAQSPRYKIIEKRQSVAFWCNPISGHATLYWYQQILGQGPKLLIQFQNNGVVDDSQLPKDRFSAERLKGVDSTLKIQPAKLEDSAVYLCASTLGSTNEQFFGPGTRLTVL.

DNA of the CDR3: TGTGCCACGACCGGGACAGGGTTGCGTGAAGCTTTCTTT. It yields the protein CATTGTGLREAFF. The chain is built from TRBV19 and TRBJ1-1, with 9 bases aligning to TRBD1. The germline CDR1 and CDR2 sequences are LNHDA and SQIVND (reference sequence). The CDR3 has 13 amino acids. V was pared by 10 bases and J by 7 bases, with 10 bases of the junction left unmatched.

This clonotype appeared a single time. V usage is TRBV7-2 and J usage is TRBJ1-3; TRBD1 matches at 11 bases. CDR3 length equals 17 residues. V lost 5 bases, J lost 4 bases, and 10 bases stayed unmatched. Germline CDR1 is SGHTA and CDR2 is FQGNSA. DNA of the CDR3: TGTGCCAGCAGCCCTACCGGACAGGGGGCTATGGGAAACACCATATATTTT. It yields the protein CASSPTGQGAMGNTIYF.

The chain recombines TRBV6-2 or TRBV6-3 with TRBJ1-5; possibly TRBD1 for D (6 bases). V gave up 9 bases and J gave up 1 base, with 7 bases separating them. The germline V gene encodes CDR1 MNHEY and CDR2 SVGEGT. CDR3 length: 12 residues. This CDR3 is CASGQSNQPQHF. The DNA of the CDR3 is TGTGCCAGTGGACAGAGCAATCAGCCCCAGCATTTT.

This clonotype was seen at least ten times. The chain has TRBV5-1 and TRBJ1-4, with 7 bases that match TRBD1. The CDR3 covers 15 residues. CDR1 is SGHRS and CDR2 is YFSETQ in the germline V gene. The junction had 13 bases not matched to a gene; V was cut back by 6 bases and J by 8 bases. CDR3 in DNA: TGCGCCAGCACTCCTTTCGGACAGGCTGGAGAAAAACTGTTTTTT. It encodes CASTPFGQAGEKLFF.

This clonotype has more than one count but fewer than ten. The chain has TRBV4-1 and TRBJ2-1, with D possibly matching TRBD2 (5 bases). The germline V gene has CDR1 MGHRA and CDR2 YSYEKL. The V gene lost 5 bases and the J gene lost 8 bases, with 13 bases spanning the gap. The CDR3 consists of 13 residues. The CDR3 loop is CASSSKREDEQFF. Here the CDR3 DNA reads TGCGCCAGCAGCAGCAAGAGGGAAGATGAGCAGTTCTTC.

This clonotype was seen a handful of times. The V and J genes are TRBV12-3 or TRBV12-4 and TRBJ1-5, with 9 positions matching TRBD1. J lost 6 bases, V lost 6 bases, and 6 bases had no gene match. The CDR3 runs 14 residues. Here the CDR3 reads CASRGQGLVQPQHF. In DNA form, the CDR3 reads TGTGCCAGCAGAGGACAGGGGCTTGTTCAGCCCCAGCATTTT.

The genes are TRBV7-3 and TRBJ2-1; D tentatively fits TRBD1 or TRBD2 (5 bases each). Trimming took off 5 bases at V and 10 bases at J, with 12 bases between the two ends. There are 12 residues in the CDR3. CDR1 is SGHTA and CDR2 is FQGTGA in the germline V gene. CDR3 loop: CASSTGPGEQFF. The CDR3 DNA reads TGTGCCAGCAGCACGGGGCCGGGAGAGCAGTTCTTC.

This clonotype has more than one count but fewer than ten. The chain links TRBV6-2 or TRBV6-3 to TRBJ1-1; 8 nucleotides agree with TRBD1. This CDR3 contains 13 residues. Germline V gene data show CDR1 as MNHEY and CDR2 as SVGEGT. With V trimmed by 4 bases and J by 4 bases, 2 bases remained unmatched. Here the CDR3 reads CASSWTGSTEAFF. In nucleotides, the CDR3 is TGTGCCAGCAGTTGGACAGGGAGCACTGAAGCTTTCTTT.

This clonotype showed up many times. The V and J genes are TRBV25-1 and TRBJ2-5, with D uncertain. V was shortened by 2 bases and J by 2 bases, with 9 bases between the two germline ends. Germline V lookup: CDR1 MGHDK, CDR2 SYGVNS. The CDR3 covers 14 residues. CDR3 amino acids: CASSEKTMQETQYF. The DNA of the CDR3 is TGTGCCAGCAGTGAAAAAACAATGCAAGAGACCCAGTACTTC. Looking up the rest from reference TRBV25-1 and TRBJ2-5 gives the full variable domain: EADIYQTPRYLVIGTGKKITLECSQTMGHDKMYWYQQDPGMELHLIHYSYGVNSTEKGDLSSESTVSRIRTEHFPLTLESARPSHTSQYLCASSEKTMQETQYFGPGTRLLVL.

The chain has TRBV6-2 or TRBV6-3 and TRBJ2-3; 9 bases line up with TRBD2. Unmatched junction bases numbered 10, after V lost 2 bases and J lost 4 bases. CDR1 MNHEY and CDR2 SVGEGT come from the germline V gene. This CDR3 spans 17 amino acids. The CDR3 loop reads CASSYPPGAGGADTQYF. The CDR3, as DNA: TGTGCCAGCAGTTACCCCCCCGGAGCGGGGGGAGCAGATACGCAGTATTTT.

The genes are TRBV7-2 and TRBJ2-7, with 8 bases that match TRBD2. The length of the CDR3 is 16 residues. V was pared by 2 bases and J by 0 bases, with 6 bases of the junction left unmatched. CDR1 and CDR2 (germline): SGHTA, FQGNSA. DNA of the CDR3: TGTGCCAGCAGCTTATGGCCGGGGGGGTTCTCCTACGAGCAGTACTTC. This gives the protein CASSLWPGGFSYEQYF.

This clonotype was found a few times. V usage is TRBV28 and J usage is TRBJ2-1, with D possibly matching TRBD2 (6 bases). V was pared by 7 bases and J by 3 bases, with 7 bases between. The germline V gene encodes CDR1 MDHEN and CDR2 SYDVKM. This CDR3 comprises 12 residues. CDR3 protein: CASTGDYNEQFF. DNA of the CDR3: TGTGCCAGCACGGGGGACTACAATGAGCAGTTCTTC.

This clonotype has more than one count but fewer than ten. The chain links TRBV7-2 to TRBJ2-5, with D perhaps given as TRBD1 or TRBD2 (7 bases each). This CDR3 is 15 amino acids long. The germline gives CDR1 SGHTA, CDR2 FQGNSA. The ends were cut back, 2 bases at V and 4 bases at J, with 14 bases in the middle. CDR3 region: CASSLHTGEGETQYF. CDR3 DNA: TGTGCCAGCAGCTTACATACAGGGGAGGGAGAGACCCAGTACTTC.

The chain has TRBV24-1 and TRBJ1-2, with D maybe TRBD1 (6 bases). V lost 4 bases and J 3 bases, leaving 14 bases between the germline ends. Germline CDR1 reads KGHDR; CDR2 reads SFDVKD. This CDR3 contains 15 residues. CDR3 sequence reads: CATSEGTQSYYGYTF. CDR3 nucleotide sequence: TGTGCCACCAGTGAAGGGACACAATCATACTATGGCTACACCTTC.

This clonotype was detected a few times. The chain uses TRBV11-2 and TRBJ2-7, with D tentatively TRBD1 or TRBD2 (5 bases each). This CDR3 spans 14 amino acids. V shed 7 bases and J shed 2 bases, with 15 bases lying between them. The germline gives CDR1 SGHAT, CDR2 FQNNGV. DNA for the CDR3: TGTGCCAGCATAGATACCGGGACCCCCTACGAGCAGTACTTC. This sequence encodes CASIDTGTPYEQYF.

This clonotype has only one observation. The rearrangement links TRBV4-1 to TRBJ2-1; D remains ambiguous. CDR1 MGHRA and CDR2 YSYEKL come from the germline V gene. This CDR3 is built from 12 residues. Trimming shortened V by 0 bases and J by 15 bases, and 12 bases separated the two germline ends. As DNA, the CDR3 is TGCGCCAGCAGCCAAGACCTCGGATTCCTGTTCTTC. The encoded protein is CASSQDLGFLFF.

This clonotype was observed a handful of times. The J gene is TRBJ2-3, the V gene TRBV29-1, with 7 positions matching TRBD2. The ends lost 5 bases at V and 6 bases at J; junction bases unmatched: 8. From germline, CDR1 is SQVTM and CDR2 ANQGSEA. The CDR3 loop spans 13 amino acids. The CDR3 loop reads CSVSPGGTDTQYF. The CDR3 coding sequence is TGCAGCGTTTCTCCGGGGGGTACTGATACGCAGTATTTT.

The chain links TRBV20-1 to TRBJ2-1; 13 bases match TRBD2. This CDR3 is built from 14 residues. Germline V gene lookup returns CDR1 DFQATT and CDR2 SNEGSKA (reference sequence). V was pared by 8 bases and J by 9 bases, with 10 bases of the junction left unmatched. CDR3 loop: CSRKTSGGASEQFF. CDR3 DNA sequence: TGCAGTAGAAAAACTAGCGGGGGGGCAAGTGAGCAGTTCTTC.